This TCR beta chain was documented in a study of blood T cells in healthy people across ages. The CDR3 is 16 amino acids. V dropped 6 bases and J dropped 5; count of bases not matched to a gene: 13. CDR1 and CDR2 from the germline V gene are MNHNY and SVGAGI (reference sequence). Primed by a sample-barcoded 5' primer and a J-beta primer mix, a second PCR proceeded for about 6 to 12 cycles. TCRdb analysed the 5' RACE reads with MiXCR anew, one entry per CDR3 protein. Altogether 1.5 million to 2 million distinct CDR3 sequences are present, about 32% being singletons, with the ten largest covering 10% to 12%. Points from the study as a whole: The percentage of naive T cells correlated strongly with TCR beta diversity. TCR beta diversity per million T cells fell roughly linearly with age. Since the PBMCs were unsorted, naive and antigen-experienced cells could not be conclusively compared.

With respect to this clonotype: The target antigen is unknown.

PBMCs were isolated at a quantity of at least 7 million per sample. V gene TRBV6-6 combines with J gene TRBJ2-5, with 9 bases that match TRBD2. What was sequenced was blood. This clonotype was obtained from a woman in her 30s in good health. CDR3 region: CASSSLAGAEPETQYF. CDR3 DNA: TGTGCCAGCAGCTCCTTAGCGGGGGCCGAGCCGGAGACCCAGTACTTC.